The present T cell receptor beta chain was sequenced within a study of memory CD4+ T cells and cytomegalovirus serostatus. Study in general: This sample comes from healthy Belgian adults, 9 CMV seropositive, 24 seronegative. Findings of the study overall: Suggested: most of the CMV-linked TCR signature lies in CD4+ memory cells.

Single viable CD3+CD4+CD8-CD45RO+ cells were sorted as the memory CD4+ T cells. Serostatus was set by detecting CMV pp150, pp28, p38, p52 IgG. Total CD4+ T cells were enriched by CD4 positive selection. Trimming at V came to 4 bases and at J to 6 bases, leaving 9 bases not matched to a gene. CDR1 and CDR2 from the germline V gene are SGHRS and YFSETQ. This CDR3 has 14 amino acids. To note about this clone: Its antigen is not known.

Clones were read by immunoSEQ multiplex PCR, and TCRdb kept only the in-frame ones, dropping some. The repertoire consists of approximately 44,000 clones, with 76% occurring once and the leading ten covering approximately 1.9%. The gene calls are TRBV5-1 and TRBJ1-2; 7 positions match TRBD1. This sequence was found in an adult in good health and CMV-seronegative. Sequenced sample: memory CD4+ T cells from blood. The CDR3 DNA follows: TGCGCCAGCAGCCCCAGGAGAGGGGGCGATGGCTACACCTTC. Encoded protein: CASSPRRGGDGYTF.